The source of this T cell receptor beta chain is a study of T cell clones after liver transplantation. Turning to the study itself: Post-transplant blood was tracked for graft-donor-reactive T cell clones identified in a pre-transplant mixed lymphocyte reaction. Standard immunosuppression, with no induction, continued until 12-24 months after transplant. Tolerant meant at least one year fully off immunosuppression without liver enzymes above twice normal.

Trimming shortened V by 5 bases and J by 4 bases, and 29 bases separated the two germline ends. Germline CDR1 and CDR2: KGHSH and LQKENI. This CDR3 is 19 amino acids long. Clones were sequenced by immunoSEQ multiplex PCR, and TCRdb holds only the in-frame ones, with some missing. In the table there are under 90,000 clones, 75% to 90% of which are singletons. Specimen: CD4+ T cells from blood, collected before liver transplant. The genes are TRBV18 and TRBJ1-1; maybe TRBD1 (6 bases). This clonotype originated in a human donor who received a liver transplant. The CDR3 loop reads CASSGGGGARGSGGTEAFF. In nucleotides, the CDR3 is TGTGCCAGCTCAGGCGGCGGGGGGGCGCGGGGCAGTGGTGGCACTGAAGCTTTCTTT.